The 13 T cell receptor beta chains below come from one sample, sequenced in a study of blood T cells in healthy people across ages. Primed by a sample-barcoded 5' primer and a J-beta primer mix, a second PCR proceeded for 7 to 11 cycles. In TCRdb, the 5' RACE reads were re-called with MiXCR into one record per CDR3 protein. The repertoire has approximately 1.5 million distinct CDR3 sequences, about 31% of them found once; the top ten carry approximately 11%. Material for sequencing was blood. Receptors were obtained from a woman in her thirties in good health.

The CDR3 bases are TGTGGTACGTTGAACACTGAAGCTTTCTTT. Its translation: CGTLNTEAFF. The chain has TRBV6-6 and TRBJ1-1, with D unclear. Germline CDR1 reads MNHNY; CDR2 reads SVGAGI (reference sequence). This CDR3 comprises 10 residues.

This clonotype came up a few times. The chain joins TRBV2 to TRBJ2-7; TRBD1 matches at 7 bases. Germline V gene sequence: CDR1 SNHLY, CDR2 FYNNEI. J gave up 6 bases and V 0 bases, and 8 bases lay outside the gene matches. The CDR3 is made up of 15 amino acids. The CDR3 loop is CASSEARRQGFEQYF. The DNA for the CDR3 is TGTGCCAGCAGTGAAGCGCGGAGACAGGGCTTCGAGCAGTACTTC.

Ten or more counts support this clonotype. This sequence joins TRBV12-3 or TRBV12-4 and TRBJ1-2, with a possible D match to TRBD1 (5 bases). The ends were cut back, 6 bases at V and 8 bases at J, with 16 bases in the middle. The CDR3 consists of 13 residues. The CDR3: CASSLREGLGYTF. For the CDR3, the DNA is TGTGCCAGCAGCCTCAGGGAGGGACTGGGCTACACCTTC.

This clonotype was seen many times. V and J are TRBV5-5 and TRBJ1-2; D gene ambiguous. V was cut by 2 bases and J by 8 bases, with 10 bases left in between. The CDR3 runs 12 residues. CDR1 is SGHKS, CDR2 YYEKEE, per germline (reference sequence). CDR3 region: CASSFGSVGYTF. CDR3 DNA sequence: TGTGCCAGCAGCTTCGGCAGCGTCGGCTACACCTTC. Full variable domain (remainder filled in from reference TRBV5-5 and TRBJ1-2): DAGVTQSPTHLIKTRGQQVTLRCSPISGHKSVSWYQQVLGQGPQFIFQYYEKEERGRGNFPDRFSARQFPNYSSELNVNALLLGDSALYLCASSFGSVGYTFGSGTRLTVV.

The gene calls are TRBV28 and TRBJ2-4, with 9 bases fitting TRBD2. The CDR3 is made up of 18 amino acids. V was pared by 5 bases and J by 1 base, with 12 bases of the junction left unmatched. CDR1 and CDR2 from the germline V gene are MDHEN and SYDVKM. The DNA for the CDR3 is TGTGCCAGCAGTCTCCAGTGGGGCGGGAGGGGTGCCAAAAACATTCAGTACTTC. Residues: CASSLQWGGRGAKNIQYF.

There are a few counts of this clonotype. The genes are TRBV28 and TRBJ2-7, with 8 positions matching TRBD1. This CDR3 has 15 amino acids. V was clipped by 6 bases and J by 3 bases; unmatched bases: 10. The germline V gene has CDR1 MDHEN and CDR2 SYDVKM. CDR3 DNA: TGTGCCAGCAGGGTAAGGGACAGGAACTTCTACGAGCAGTACTTC. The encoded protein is CASRVRDRNFYEQYF.

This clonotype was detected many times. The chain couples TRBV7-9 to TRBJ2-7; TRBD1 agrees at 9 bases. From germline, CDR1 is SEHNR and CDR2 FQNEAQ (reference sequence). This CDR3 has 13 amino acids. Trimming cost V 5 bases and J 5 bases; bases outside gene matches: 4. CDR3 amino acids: CASSTGQGDEQYF. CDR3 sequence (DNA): TGTGCCAGCAGCACGGGACAGGGTGACGAGCAGTACTTC.

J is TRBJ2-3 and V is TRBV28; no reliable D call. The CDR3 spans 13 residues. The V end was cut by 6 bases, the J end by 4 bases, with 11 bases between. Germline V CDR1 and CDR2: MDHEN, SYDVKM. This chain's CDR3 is CASSLMVPDTQYF. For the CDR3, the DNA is TGTGCCAGCAGCCTTATGGTCCCAGATACGCAGTATTTT.

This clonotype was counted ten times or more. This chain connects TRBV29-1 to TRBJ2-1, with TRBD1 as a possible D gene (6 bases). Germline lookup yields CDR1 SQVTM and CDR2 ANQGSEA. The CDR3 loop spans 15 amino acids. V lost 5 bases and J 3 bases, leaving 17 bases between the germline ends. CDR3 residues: CSVTLPGHIYNEQFF. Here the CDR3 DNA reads TGCAGCGTTACCCTACCGGGACACATCTACAATGAGCAGTTCTTC.

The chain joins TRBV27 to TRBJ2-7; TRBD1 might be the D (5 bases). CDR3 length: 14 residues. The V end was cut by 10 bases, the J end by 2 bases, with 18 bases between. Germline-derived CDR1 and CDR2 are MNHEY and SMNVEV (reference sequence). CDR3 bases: TGTGCCACATTCAGGGCTGGGATTCCCTACGAGCAGTACTTC. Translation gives CATFRAGIPYEQYF.

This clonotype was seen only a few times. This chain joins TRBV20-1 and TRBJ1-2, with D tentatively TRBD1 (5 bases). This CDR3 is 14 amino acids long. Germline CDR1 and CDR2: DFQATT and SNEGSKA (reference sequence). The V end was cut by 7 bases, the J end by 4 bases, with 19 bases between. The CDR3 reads CSGFSPGRGYGYTF. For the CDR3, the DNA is TGCAGTGGTTTCTCGCCGGGTAGGGGCTATGGCTACACCTTC.

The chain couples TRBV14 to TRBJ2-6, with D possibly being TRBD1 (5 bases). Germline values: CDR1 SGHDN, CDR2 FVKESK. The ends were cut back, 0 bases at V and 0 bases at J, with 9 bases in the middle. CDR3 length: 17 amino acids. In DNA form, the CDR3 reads TGTGCCAGCAGCCAAGAGTGGGGCATCTCTGGGGCCAACGTCCTGACTTTC. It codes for CASSQEWGISGANVLTF.

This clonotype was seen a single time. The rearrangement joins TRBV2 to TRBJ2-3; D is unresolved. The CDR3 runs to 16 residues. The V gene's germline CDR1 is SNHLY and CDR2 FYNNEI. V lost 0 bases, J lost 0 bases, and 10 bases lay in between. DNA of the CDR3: TGTGCCAGCAGTGAAGCTAAACGGTATAGCACAGATACGCAGTATTTT. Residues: CASSEAKRYSTDTQYF.